This T cell receptor beta chain was sequenced in a study of monozygotic twins with cystic fibrosis. Study in general: Library input was three micrograms of fragmented DNA, with about 15 PCR cycles.

The assay was immunoSEQ multiplex PCR, and TCRdb's table has in-frame clones only and misses some. The data show tens of thousands of clones, 97% seen once. This clone was recorded only once. The CDR3 covers 14 residues. Germline assignment: CDR1 SGHRS and CDR2 YFSETQ. The V and J ends lost 7 bases and 7 bases respectively, with 21 bases between them. The sample taken for sequencing was blood. The receptor was isolated from a girl between 5 and 17 years old with cystic fibrosis. The chain links TRBV5-1 to TRBJ2-7; perhaps TRBD2 as D (6 bases). The CDR3 sequence is CASQSGPGVGEQYF. Written as DNA, the CDR3 is TGCGCCAGCCAAAGCGGGCCGGGGGTAGGGGAGCAGTACTTC.